The 26 T cell receptor beta chains given below trace back to one sample, sequenced in a study of T cells after yellow fever vaccination. TCRdb re-called the 5' RACE reads with MiXCR, one entry per CDR3 protein. The sample contains under 150,000 distinct CDR3 sequences, 12% to 15% of which appear only once. The sample here was CD8+ T cells sorted from PBMCs, taken 5 days after the yellow fever booster vaccination. These receptor sequences come from a man aged 18 to 30 who received the YFV17D yellow fever vaccine.

This chain joins TRBV4-2 and TRBJ1-1; D not resolved. CDR1 is LGHNA and CDR2 is YNFKEQ in the germline V gene. With 0 bases removed from V and 4 bases from J, the gap between germline ends came to 15 bases. The CDR3 has 16 amino acids. The CDR3 region is CASSQDRAGRVTEAFF. CDR3 DNA: TGTGCCAGCAGCCAAGATCGGGCCGGGAGAGTCACTGAAGCTTTCTTT.

The chain uses TRBV27 and TRBJ1-4, with 9 bases matching TRBD1. This CDR3 is 14 amino acids long. Per germline, CDR1 MNHEY and CDR2 SMNVEV (reference sequence). The J segment lost 6 bases and the V segment lost 3 bases, leaving 2 bases of the junction unmatched. The CDR3 bases are TGTGCCAGCAGTTTCGGGACAGGGTATGAAAAACTGTTTTTT. Translated, it gives CASSFGTGYEKLFF. The full variable domain, completed using reference TRBV27 and TRBJ1-4, is EAQVTQNPRYLITVTGKKLTVTCSQNMNHEYMSWYRQDPGLGLRQIYYSMNVEVTDKGDVPEGYKVSRKEKRNFPLILESPSPNQTSLYFCASSFGTGYEKLFFGSGTQLSVL.

The V and J genes are TRBV7-9 and TRBJ2-1; no reliable D call. Trimming left V 4 bases short and J 6 bases short, with 10 bases between. The CDR3 extends over 13 amino acids. Germline V gene data show CDR1 as SEHNR and CDR2 as FQNEAQ (reference sequence). The CDR3 bases are TGTGCCAGCAGCTCGGTCTTGGTCAATGAGCAGTTCTTC. Protein product: CASSSVLVNEQFF.

This chain uses TRBV4-3 with TRBJ1-2, with 7 nucleotides matching TRBD1. In germline, CDR1 is LGHNA, CDR2 YSLEER. The CDR3 extends over 14 amino acids. V was pared by 0 bases and J by 6 bases, with 4 bases of the junction left unmatched. CDR3 region: CASSQDHRGDGYTF. The CDR3 DNA reads TGCGCCAGCAGCCAAGATCACAGGGGAGATGGCTACACCTTC.

The V and J genes are TRBV12-3 or TRBV12-4 and TRBJ2-2; possibly TRBD2 for D (6 bases). V was shortened by 1 base and J by 4 bases, with 10 bases between the two germline ends. The CDR3 totals 15 residues. CDR3 residues: CASSLVRDLTGELFF. The DNA of the CDR3 is TGTGCCAGCAGTTTAGTGCGGGACCTCACCGGGGAGCTGTTTTTT.

V and J are TRBV6-5 and TRBJ1-4; 10 nucleotides agree with TRBD1. In germline, CDR1 is MNHEY, CDR2 SVGAGI. Unmatched junction bases numbered 8, after V lost 6 bases and J lost 7 bases. The CDR3 loop spans 15 amino acids. CDR3 sequence: CASSNRDRGGEKLFF. CDR3 coding DNA: TGTGCCAGCAGCAACCGGGACAGGGGAGGTGAAAAACTGTTTTTT.

The V call is TRBV20-1, the J call TRBJ2-7, with TRBD1 matching 11 bases. V trimming: 6 bases; J trimming: 1 base; junction bases outside the gene matches: 2. Germline lookup yields CDR1 DFQATT and CDR2 SNEGSKA (reference sequence). CDR3 size: 13 residues. The CDR3 bases are TGCAGTGCGGGGGACAGGGGGTCCTACGAGCAGTACTTC. Its protein product is CSAGDRGSYEQYF.

This clonotype appeared a few times. J is TRBJ2-1 and V is TRBV20-1, with D unclear. This CDR3 has 14 residues. Trimming stripped 4 bases from V and 10 bases from J, with 20 bases between. Germline V lookup: CDR1 DFQATT, CDR2 SNEGSKA (reference sequence). CDR3 sequence: CSANSGQERSEQFF. In DNA form, the CDR3 reads TGCAGTGCTAATTCGGGTCAAGAACGCTCCGAGCAGTTCTTC.

This clonotype has more than one count but fewer than ten. The rearrangement links TRBV9 to TRBJ2-1; D is possibly TRBD2 (6 bases). This CDR3 comprises 15 residues. Germline V gene sequence: CDR1 SGDLS, CDR2 YYNGEE. V was trimmed by 3 bases and J by 3 bases, leaving 13 bases between them. CDR3 DNA: TGTGCCAGCAGCGCTGGGACCGGGGGCTACAATGAGCAGTTCTTC. Protein product: CASSAGTGGYNEQFF.

The sample holds a few counts of this clonotype. The chain is built from TRBV4-3 and TRBJ2-7; D might be TRBD2 (5 bases). This CDR3 contains 12 residues. Trimming removed 0 bases from V and 6 bases from J, with 6 bases in between. Germline V lookup: CDR1 LGHNA, CDR2 YSLEER. The DNA for the CDR3 is TGCGCCAGCAGCCAAGACCGGGGCGAGCAGTACTTC. It is translated as CASSQDRGEQYF.

This clonotype was seen many times. The CDR3 DNA reads as TGTGCCAGCAGCTTAGGGGCCCGAGGAAACGAAAAACTGTTTTTT. Translating gives CASSLGARGNEKLFF. The genes are TRBV7-8 and TRBJ1-4; D unresolved. The germline V and J ends were trimmed by 1 base and 8 bases, with 14 bases remaining between them. Germline assignment: CDR1 SGHVS and CDR2 FQNEAQ. The CDR3 spans 15 residues.

This chain links TRBV29-1 with TRBJ2-3; D gene unclear. Germline V gene data show CDR1 as SQVTM and CDR2 as ANQGSEA. V was pared by 3 bases and J by 1 base, with 20 bases between. The CDR3 totals 17 residues. DNA of the CDR3: TGCAGCGTTGACATCTACCACTTTTCTGCCCGCACAGATACGCAGTATTTT. The encoded protein is CSVDIYHFSARTDTQYF.

In this sample, this clonotype turned up many times. The chain combines TRBV20-1 with TRBJ1-1, with D tentatively TRBD1 (5 bases). The length of the CDR3 is 14 residues. Germline CDR1 DFQATT, CDR2 SNEGSKA (reference sequence). V dropped 0 bases and J dropped 5 bases, with 13 bases sitting between them. The DNA of the CDR3 is TGCAGTGCTAGAGATCTTGGGGGAGGGACTGAAGCTTTCTTT. It is translated as CSARDLGGGTEAFF.

This clonotype has more than one count but fewer than ten. The gene calls are TRBV5-1 and TRBJ2-7, with D possibly matching TRBD1 (5 bases). The length of the CDR3 is 17 residues. Trimming cost V 4 bases and J 1 base, with 21 bases left between them. From germline, CDR1 is SGHRS and CDR2 YFSETQ. This chain's CDR3 is CASSAGPGGAVSYEQYV. In nucleotides, the CDR3 is TGCGCCAGCAGCGCAGGCCCAGGTGGGGCAGTGTCCTACGAGCAGTACGTC.

This clonotype was counted only a few times. CDR3 loop: CASSYSDPYSNQPQHF. CDR3 in DNA: TGTGCCAGCAGTTACTCGGATCCCTATAGCAATCAGCCCCAGCATTTT. The chain is built from TRBV6-6 and TRBJ1-5; D not resolved. Germline CDR1 and CDR2: MNHNY and SVGAGI (reference sequence). Trimming pared 0 bases from V and 0 bases from J, leaving 9 bases between. This CDR3 region has 16 residues.

The J gene is TRBJ2-1, the V gene TRBV5-1, with D perhaps matching TRBD1 or TRBD2 (6 bases each). The CDR3 consists of 15 residues. Germline loops: CDR1 SGHRS, CDR2 YFSETQ. V was cut by 2 bases and J by 2 bases, with 11 bases left in between. The CDR3 DNA is TGCGCCAGCAGCTTTCCGGGGGCCACCTACAATGAGCAGTTCTTC. Encoded protein: CASSFPGATYNEQFF.

The chain recombines TRBV30 with TRBJ2-1; D perhaps matches TRBD2 (6 bases). Germline CDR1 GTSNPN, CDR2 SVGIG (reference sequence). This CDR3 spans 16 amino acids. The germline V and J ends were trimmed by 3 bases and 5 bases, with 20 bases remaining between them. The DNA for the CDR3 is TGTGCCTGGAGAGGGTTTGCGGGGAGTTACCACAATGAGCAGTTCTTC. It encodes CAWRGFAGSYHNEQFF.

This clonotype was counted only a few times. The chain has TRBV13 and TRBJ2-3, with D hard to call. Germline V gene data show CDR1 as PRHDT and CDR2 as FYEKMQ (reference sequence). V gave up 5 bases and J gave up 4 bases, with 13 bases separating them. The CDR3 consists of 14 residues. CDR3 region: CASSPDLRPDTQYF. The CDR3 nucleotides are TGTGCCAGCAGCCCCGACCTCCGGCCAGATACGCAGTATTTT.

The gene calls are TRBV3-1 and TRBJ2-2; 11 positions agree with TRBD1. Trimming took 1 base from V and 5 from J; bases not matched to a gene: 6. This CDR3 spans 17 amino acids. Germline lookup yields CDR1 LGHDT and CDR2 YNNKEL (reference sequence). This chain's CDR3 is CASSQAGQGERTGELFF. The CDR3 nucleotides are TGTGCCAGCAGCCAAGCGGGACAGGGGGAACGGACCGGGGAGCTGTTTTTT.

The chain recombines TRBV7-6 with TRBJ2-1; D perhaps matches TRBD2 (6 bases). V gave up 5 bases and J gave up 8 bases, with 13 bases separating them. CDR1 and CDR2 (germline): SGHVS, FNYEAQ. The CDR3 has 13 amino acids. CDR3 protein: CASSMDYLDEQFF. The CDR3 bases are TGTGCCAGCAGCATGGACTATTTGGATGAGCAGTTCTTC.

The chain recombines TRBV12-3 or TRBV12-4 with TRBJ2-1; 8 bases agree with TRBD2. The V and J ends lost 5 bases and 0 bases, in that order; junction bases with no gene match: 3. This CDR3 is 15 amino acids long. The CDR3 sequence is CASSILADSYNEQFF. Written as DNA, the CDR3 is TGTGCCAGCAGTATACTAGCGGACTCCTACAATGAGCAGTTCTTC.

This clonotype was seen more than once but under ten times. V gene TRBV28 combines with J gene TRBJ2-5; D possibly corresponds to TRBD2 (7 bases). The length of the CDR3 is 14 residues. V lost 7 bases, J lost 7 bases, and 19 bases lay in between. Germline V gives CDR1 MDHEN, CDR2 SYDVKM. The chain's CDR3 is CASTPPGGRGTQYF. The CDR3 nucleotides are TGTGCCAGCACCCCGCCCGGGGGGCGAGGGACCCAGTACTTC.

This clonotype was observed a handful of times. The chain joins TRBV29-1 to TRBJ2-3, with TRBD2 matching 10 bases. CDR1 and CDR2 (germline): SQVTM, ANQGSEA. V was clipped by 4 bases and J by 2 bases; unmatched bases: 9. The length of the CDR3 is 16 residues. In DNA, the CDR3 is TGCAGCGTTGGGACCGGGACTAGCGAGGTCACAGATACGCAGTATTTT. Its protein is CSVGTGTSEVTDTQYF.

In this sample, this clonotype turned up many times. The genes are TRBV18 and TRBJ2-7; possible D gene TRBD2, 6 bases. Germline V lookup: CDR1 KGHSH, CDR2 LQKENI. This CDR3 contains 15 residues. V shed 3 bases and J shed 3 bases, with 15 bases lying between them. CDR3 nucleotides: TGTGCCAGCTCACCTTCCTCGGGGGTCGACTACGAGCAGTACTTC. This sequence encodes CASSPSSGVDYEQYF. Filled out from reference TRBV18 and TRBJ2-7, the complete variable domain reads NAGVMQNPRHLVRRRGQEARLRCSPMKGHSHVYWYRQLPEEGLKFMVYLQKENIIDESGMPKERFSAEFPKEGPSILRIQQVVRGDSAAYFCASSPSSGVDYEQYFGPGTRLTVT.

This clonotype was picked up a small number of times. J is TRBJ2-7 and V is TRBV5-6; 7 bases agree with TRBD1. In germline, CDR1 is SGHDT, CDR2 YYEEEE. With V trimmed by 9 bases and J by 1 base, 7 bases remained unmatched. This CDR3 has 13 amino acids. In nucleotides, the CDR3 is TGTGCCACCGCGCCACAGGGGTCCTACGAGCAGTACTTC. It encodes CATAPQGSYEQYF.

At least ten counts were recorded for this clonotype. Written as DNA, the CDR3 is TGTGCCAGCAGCCAGGACACTGAAGCTTTCTTT. Translated: CASSQDTEAFF. The chain carries TRBV11-2 and TRBJ1-1; D remains unclear. Germline V gene data show CDR1 as SGHAT and CDR2 as FQNNGV. V was pared by 5 bases and J by 3 bases, with 4 bases between. CDR3 length: 11 amino acids. Full variable domain (missing parts from reference TRBV11-2 and TRBJ1-1): EAGVAQSPRYKIIEKRQSVAFWCNPISGHATLYWYQQILGQGPKLLIQFQNNGVVDDSQLPKDRFSAERLKGVDSTLKIQPAKLEDSAVYLCASSQDTEAFFGQGTRLTVV.